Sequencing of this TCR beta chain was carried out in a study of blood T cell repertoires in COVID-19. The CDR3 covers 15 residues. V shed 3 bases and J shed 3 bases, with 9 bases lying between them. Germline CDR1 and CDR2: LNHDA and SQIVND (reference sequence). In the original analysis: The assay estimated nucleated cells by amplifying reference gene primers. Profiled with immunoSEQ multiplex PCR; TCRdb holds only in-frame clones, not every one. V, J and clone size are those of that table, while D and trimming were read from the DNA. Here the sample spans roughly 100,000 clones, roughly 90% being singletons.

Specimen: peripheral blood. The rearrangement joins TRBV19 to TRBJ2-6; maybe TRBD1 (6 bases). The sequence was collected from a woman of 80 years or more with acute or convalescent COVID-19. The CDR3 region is CASSIKQGGANVLTF. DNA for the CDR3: TGTGCCAGTAGTATTAAACAGGGTGGGGCCAACGTCCTGACTTTC.